A selection of T cell receptor beta chains follows, all from one sample in a study of blood T cell repertoires in COVID-19. Repertoires were generated with immunoSEQ multiplex PCR, while TCRdb's copy carries only in-frame clones and drops some. The table records around 60,000 clones, approximately 84% of them present only once. Specimen: peripheral blood. Source of these receptors: a man aged 55 to 70 with COVID-19, enrolled during active disease. The conserved cysteine and the conserved F or W are not part of the CDR3 here.

v_call cdr3_aa
TRBV11-2 ASSPTGGSYNEQF
TRBV6-5 ASSRPGQGFYEQY
TRBV5-1 ASRGRDSVNEKLF
TRBV3-1/TRBV3-2 ASSHDVLAGGPQNEQY
TRBV7-6 ASSLGTSGGRLDEQF
TRBV2 ASNPNPVTGELF
TRBV19 ASQQGPYGYT
TRBV21-1 ASSKGAGPNYGYT
TRBV19 ASSLGTGTLTGELF
TRBV28 ATTKPGDSSYEQY
TRBV2 ASTALRTDTQY
TRBV9 ASSVTGNVGNSPLH
TRBV6-1 ASSERTRGSEAF
TRBV11-2 ASSFQGLNTEAF
TRBV3-1/TRBV3-2 ASSPTTSGATDTQY
TRBV9 ASSAWTQNTEAF
TRBV27 ASSLSGGGYGYT
TRBV12-3/TRBV12-4 ASSSGTGVEQY
TRBV18 ASSPTGDSEQF
TRBV5-1 ASSSDRGNYEQY
TRBV5-4 ASTTGGSGGYETYEQY
TRBV6-5 ASRPGLEDEQF
TRBV9 ASSSGDLSQETQY
TRBV11-2 ASSLAGQGTTEAF
TRBV9 ASSVGSGGFYEQY
TRBV24-1 ATSVSGTDTQY
TRBV15 ATSVGGQVNQPQH
TRBV6-5 ASTPGAGMNTEAF
TRBV7-2 ASSGFGTGLSHSYEQY
TRBV5-1 ASSRDRGSGEKLF
TRBV7-9 ASSSNAGTSADTQY
TRBV6-5 ATQRDRGSTDTQY
TRBV11-2 ASSPDSEAF
TRBV28 ASSFTRGRTEAF
TRBV6-5 ASSNNKGGNQPQH
TRBV18 ASSPGDSRNTEAF
TRBV5-5 ASSFTRSYEQY
TRBV5-1 ASSQQGIAETQY
TRBV18 ASSAGLAGYEQY
TRBV11-2 ASSHTGTKTSYEQY
TRBV5-4 ASSLRLSTDTQY